This T cell receptor (beta chain) was identified in a study of blood T cell repertoires in COVID-19. Study overall: The United States, Italy and Spain were the sources of the acute and convalescent COVID-19 samples. PBMCs, B-cell-depleted T cells, or T cells provided the cDNA or gDNA that made up the material.

Source study methods: Reference gene primer amplification gave estimated nucleated cell counts. Generated by immunoSEQ multiplex PCR, the TCRdb table keeps only in-frame clones and is missing some. The V and J calls and clone size come from that table; D and trimming were worked out from the DNA. The table has some 200,000 clones, approximately 82% seen once. The CDR3 totals 14 residues. V lost 2 bases and J lost 3, with 9 bases in between. Germline values: CDR1 SGHRS, CDR2 YFSETQ. The receptor was derived from a human donor in a cohort sampled during active COVID-19. Sequencing was done on a sample of peripheral blood. This chain uses TRBV5-1 with TRBJ2-1, with TRBD1 as a possible D gene (6 bases). The DNA of the CDR3 is TGCGCCAGCAGCTTACTAGGGGGCTACAATGAGCAGTTCTTC. It is translated as CASSLLGGYNEQFF.